The entry below gives a single T cell receptor beta chain sequence along with its context. What it recognizes is unknown. The record originates from a study of graft-versus-host responses after intestinal transplantation. Across the whole study: Anti-thymocyte globulin induction was given to all recipients, followed by tacrolimus and steroids for roughly 3 years. Study outcomes and limitations: Patients who carried graft-donor T cell macrochimerism also had high graft-versus-host to host-versus-graft clonal ratios in their allografts. GvH clones were found in recipient marrow; some appeared first in ileum or blood.

The junction had 10 bases not matched to a gene; V was cut back by 3 bases and J by 4 bases. Germline CDR1 reads SEHNR; CDR2 reads FQNEAQ (reference sequence). The CDR3 spans 17 residues. Produced via immunoSEQ multiplex PCR; TCRdb's table is partial and in-frame only. The table has about 85,000 clones, roughly 80% seen once; the top ten hold around 0.86%. This sample comprised unstimulated CD4+ T cells sorted from spleen or lymph node cells, obtained before intestinal transplant. The clonotype was recovered from a human donor who received an intestinal transplant. The chain is built from TRBV7-9 and TRBJ2-3; 10 bases agree with TRBD1. In nucleotides, the CDR3 is TGTGCCAGCAGCTTTGGACAGGGGGTTCTTTTGGCAGATACGCAGTATTTT. As protein: CASSFGQGVLLADTQYF.